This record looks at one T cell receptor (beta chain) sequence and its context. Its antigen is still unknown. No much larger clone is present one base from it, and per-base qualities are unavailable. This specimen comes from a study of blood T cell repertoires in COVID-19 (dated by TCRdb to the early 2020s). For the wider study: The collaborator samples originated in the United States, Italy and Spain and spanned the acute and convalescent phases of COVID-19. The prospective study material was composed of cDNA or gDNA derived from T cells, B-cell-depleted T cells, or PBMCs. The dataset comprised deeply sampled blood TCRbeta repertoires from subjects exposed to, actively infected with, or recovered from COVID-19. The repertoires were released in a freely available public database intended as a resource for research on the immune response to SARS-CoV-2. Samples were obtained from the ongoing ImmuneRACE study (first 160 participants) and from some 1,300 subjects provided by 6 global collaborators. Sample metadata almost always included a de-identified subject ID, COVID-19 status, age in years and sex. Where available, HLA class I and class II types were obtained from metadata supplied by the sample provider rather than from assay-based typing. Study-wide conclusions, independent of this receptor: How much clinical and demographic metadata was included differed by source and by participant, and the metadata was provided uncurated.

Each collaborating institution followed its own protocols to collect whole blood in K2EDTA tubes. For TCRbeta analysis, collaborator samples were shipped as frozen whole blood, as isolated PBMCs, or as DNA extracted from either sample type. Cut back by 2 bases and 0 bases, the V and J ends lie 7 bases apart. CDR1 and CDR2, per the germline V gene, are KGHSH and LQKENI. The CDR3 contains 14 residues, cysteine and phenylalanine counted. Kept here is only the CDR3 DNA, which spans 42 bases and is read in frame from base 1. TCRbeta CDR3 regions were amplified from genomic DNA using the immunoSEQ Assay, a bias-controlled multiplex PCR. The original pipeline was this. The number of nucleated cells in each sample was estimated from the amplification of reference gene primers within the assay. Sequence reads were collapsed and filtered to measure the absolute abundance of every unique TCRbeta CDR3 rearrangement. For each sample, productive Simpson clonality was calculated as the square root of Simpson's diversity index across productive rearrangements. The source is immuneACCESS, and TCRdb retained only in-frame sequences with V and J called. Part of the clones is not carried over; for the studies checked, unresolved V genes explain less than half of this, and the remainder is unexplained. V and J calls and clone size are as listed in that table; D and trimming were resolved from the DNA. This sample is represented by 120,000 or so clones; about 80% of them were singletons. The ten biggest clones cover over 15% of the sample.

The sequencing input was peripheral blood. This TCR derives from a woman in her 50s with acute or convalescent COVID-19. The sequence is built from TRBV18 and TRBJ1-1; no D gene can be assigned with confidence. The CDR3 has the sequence CASSPLGMNTEAFF. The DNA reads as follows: TGTGCCAGCTCACCATTGGGCATGAACACTGAAGCTTTCTTT.